The rows below give T cell receptor beta chains drawn from one sample of a study of T-cell memory formation after mild COVID-19. TCRdb called the 5' RACE reads again in MiXCR, with one record for every CDR3 protein. The sample lists approximately 340,000 distinct CDR3 sequences; 13% were seen once. Sequencing was done on a sample of PBMCs or a T cell subset sorted from them (not recorded which). These TCRs come from a man aged 18-30 years who had mild COVID-19 (a few samples of this study predate the infection). Cell type and time point are not known. Each CDR3 is given without its conserved first and last residue.

V gene	CDR3 protein
TRBV5-6	ASSEGTGVNEQY
TRBV15	ATSRASGGPDTQY
TRBV5-1	ASSFGSGETDTQY
TRBV7-2	ASGQGSGAEAF
TRBV20-1	SALVRDSHLETQY
TRBV12-3/TRBV12-4	ASSRDLRGSYEQY
TRBV7-7	ASVNPGLMNTEAF
TRBV5-6	ASSLGQAIEQY
TRBV14	ASSQDQGLSNTEAF
TRBV6-2/TRBV6-3	ASSYPGGPYNEQF
TRBV7-2	ASSLLGGSTEAF
TRBV5-1	ASSFADVSGANVLT
TRBV20-1	SARLYQEKLF
TRBV9	ASSVVGNINSPLH
TRBV7-8	ASSKQGVSYNEQF
TRBV6-5	ASSLQGTTGELF
TRBV6-1	ASSETAGGPETQY
TRBV5-1	ASSINRDRYGYT
TRBV29-1	SDGRQSYEQY
TRBV20-1	SAQGQGADTIY
TRBV6-5	ASTTTRLDTEAF
TRBV10-3	AITLGQALGYT
TRBV3-1	ASSQDEGYYGELF
TRBV10-3	AISAVFEGTGELF
TRBV7-9	ASSLASVPGTEAF
TRBV7-2	ASSFPLEPLAGTDTQY
TRBV5-1	ASSLAVAGGFEQF
TRBV12-3/TRBV12-4	ASILRTFGTEAF
TRBV6-5	ASSSPRVGSYNEQF
TRBV5-1	ASSYLAGVLQETQY
TRBV21-1	ASSKAGTINQPQH
TRBV19	ASSIQGSSYNEQF
TRBV24-1	ATSGTDQETQY
TRBV4-1	ASSHPSGTGTTGELF
TRBV6-5	ASSYGQGAGELF
TRBV9	ASSTTYTGELF
TRBV27	ASTWGQGAPGYT
TRBV7-8	ASSSTSGGASTDTQY
TRBV4-3	ASSQDAPWRGNQPQH
TRBV28	ASSPHSGAREAF
TRBV19	ASSIDLVTGSNTEAF
TRBV6-6	ASKAGLYQDNSPLH
TRBV18	ASSPGGRRTDTQY